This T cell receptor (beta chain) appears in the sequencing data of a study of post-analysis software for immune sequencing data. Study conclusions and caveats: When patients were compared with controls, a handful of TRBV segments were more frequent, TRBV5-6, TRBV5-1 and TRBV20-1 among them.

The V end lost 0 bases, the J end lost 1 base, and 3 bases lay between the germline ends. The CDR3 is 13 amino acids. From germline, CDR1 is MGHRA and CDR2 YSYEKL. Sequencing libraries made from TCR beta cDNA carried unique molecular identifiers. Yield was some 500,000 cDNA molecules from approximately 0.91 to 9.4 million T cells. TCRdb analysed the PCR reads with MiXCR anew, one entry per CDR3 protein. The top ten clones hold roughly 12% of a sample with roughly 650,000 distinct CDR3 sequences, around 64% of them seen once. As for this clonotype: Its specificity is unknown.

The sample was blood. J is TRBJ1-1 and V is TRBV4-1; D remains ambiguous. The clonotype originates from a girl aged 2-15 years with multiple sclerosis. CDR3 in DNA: TGCGCCAGCAGCCAAGAAGCGAACACTGAAGCTTTCTTT. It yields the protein CASSQEANTEAFF.